This passage covers 26 T cell receptor beta chains from one sample sequenced in a study of regulatory T cells in long-lasting Graves disease. Libraries of TCR beta came from iRepertoire HTBI primers plus Arm-PCR of CDR3 regions. A single record per CDR3 protein comes from TCRdb applying MiXCR to the multiplex PCR reads. The sample holds roughly 700,000 distinct CDR3 sequences; about 30% are singletons and the top ten take 35% to 55%. Time point reported: persistent/refractory GD, antithyroid drugs over 5 years with positive TRAb. PBMC-extracted RNA yielded the TCR library. Sample: peripheral blood mononuclear cells (PBMCs), taken when the disease was refractory, from a patient treated with antithyroid drugs. Receptor source: a female donor with Graves disease.

This clonotype was seen ten or more times. The V gene is TRBV6-5, the J gene TRBJ2-7; 12 nucleotides line up with TRBD2. The CDR3 has 16 amino acids. V lost 4 bases, J lost 6 bases, and 10 bases stayed unmatched. Looked up from germline, CDR1 is MNHEY and CDR2 is SVGAGI. The CDR3 nucleotides read TGTGCCAGCAGTTCGATACTAGCGGGAGGTCAGGGCGAGCAGTACTTC. Protein: CASSSILAGGQGEQYF.

This chain uses TRBV27 with TRBJ1-2; 9 bases fit TRBD1. Germline V gene data show CDR1 as MNHEY and CDR2 as SMNVEV (reference sequence). CDR3 size: 16 residues. V lost 4 bases to trimming and J lost 4 bases; unmatched junction nucleotides: 10. The CDR3 loop is CASSYRPIQGAYGYTF. CDR3 coding DNA: TGTGCCAGCAGTTACCGTCCAATACAGGGGGCCTATGGCTACACCTTC.

There are a few counts of this clonotype. This sequence joins TRBV24-1 and TRBJ2-2, with 10 positions matching TRBD2. The V and J ends lost 6 bases and 1 base, in that order; junction bases with no gene match: 10. Per the germline V gene, CDR1 is KGHDR and CDR2 is SFDVKD. The CDR3 is 18 residues long. CDR3 in DNA: TGTGCCACCAGTCCCGAAACTAGCGGGATGGGGAACACCGGGGAGCTGTTTTTT. Residues: CATSPETSGMGNTGELFF.

At least ten counts were recorded for this clonotype. One end of the junction varies from germline; a read error may be responsible. This sequence joins TRBV12-3 or TRBV12-4 and TRBJ1-5, with 8 nucleotides matching TRBD1. The CDR3 runs 14 residues. CDR3: CASSLAGGGQPQHF. The CDR3, as DNA: TGTGCCAGCAGCTTAGCAGGGGGCGGTCAGCCCCAGCATTTT.

The chain uses TRBV12-3 or TRBV12-4 and TRBJ1-1; D gene uncertain. The V gene lost 4 bases and the J gene lost 2 bases, with 8 bases spanning the gap. This CDR3 spans 13 amino acids. In DNA, the CDR3 is TGTGCCAGCAGTTCGACTATAAACACTGAAGCTTTCTTT. The encoded protein is CASSSTINTEAFF.

This clonotype was counted many times. This rearrangement joins TRBV27 to TRBJ1-2; weak D call: TRBD1 (5 bases). V lost 5 bases, J lost 4 bases, and 14 bases lay in between. The CDR3 length is 14 residues. Per germline, CDR1 MNHEY and CDR2 SMNVEV (reference sequence). The CDR3 nucleotides are TGTGCCAGCAGTACAACGGGACCCAGCTATGGCTACACCTTC. Translation gives CASSTTGPSYGYTF.

This clonotype was counted at least ten times. The chain carries TRBV28 and TRBJ2-7; 11 positions agree with TRBD1. This CDR3 is built from 15 residues. Germline CDR1 MDHEN, CDR2 SYDVKM. V was clipped by 2 bases and J by 1 base; unmatched bases: 1. CDR3 bases: TGTGCCAGCAGTTTACGGGACAGGGGGTCCTACGAGCAGTACTTC. Amino acids: CASSLRDRGSYEQYF.

Comments on this clonotype: A much larger clone sits a single nucleotide away, making a read error possible. V usage is TRBV5-6 and J usage is TRBJ2-6; D is possibly TRBD1 or TRBD2 (5 bases each). In germline, CDR1 is SGHDT, CDR2 YYEEEE. The CDR3 runs to 14 residues. CDR3 in amino acids: CASSPDSGANVPTF. The CDR3, as DNA: TGTGCCAGCAGCCCGGACTCTGGGGCCAACGTCCCGACTTTC. Variable domain in full (rest from reference TRBV5-6 and TRBJ2-6): DAGVTQSPTHLIKTRGQQVTLRCSPKSGHDTVSWYQQALGQGPQFIFQYYEEEERQRGNFPDRFSGHQFPNYSSELNVNALLLGDSALYLCASSPDSGANVPTFGAGSRLTVL.

The chain joins TRBV19 to TRBJ2-7; 7 positions match TRBD2. Unmatched junction bases numbered 9, after V lost 11 bases and J lost 2 bases. The CDR3 is made up of 13 amino acids. Germline values: CDR1 LNHDA, CDR2 SQIVND (reference sequence). The CDR3 here is CALDLAATYEQYF. CDR3 DNA: TGTGCCCTGGACCTAGCGGCGACCTACGAGCAGTACTTC. The variable domain in full, completed from reference TRBV19 and TRBJ2-7, reads DGGITQSPKYLFRKEGQNVTLSCEQNLNHDAMYWYRQDPGQGLRLIYYSQIVNDFQKGDIAEGYSVSREKKESFPLTVTSAQKNPTAFYLCALDLAATYEQYFGPGTRLTVT.

This clonotype came up a few times. The chain carries TRBV7-3 and TRBJ2-5; TRBD1 matches at 9 bases. V dropped 1 base and J dropped 5; count of bases not matched to a gene: 5. CDR1 and CDR2 from the germline V gene are SGHTA and FQGTGA. The CDR3 loop spans 15 amino acids. This CDR3 reads CASSLRGTGRETQYF. CDR3 nucleotides: TGTGCCAGCAGCTTAAGGGGGACAGGGAGGGAGACCCAGTACTTC.

This clonotype appeared a few times. The chain employs TRBV5-1 and TRBJ2-7, with TRBD2 identical over 14 bases. The V gene's germline CDR1 is SGHRS and CDR2 YFSETQ. The CDR3 extends over 16 amino acids. J was trimmed by 5 bases and V by 4 bases; bases with no gene match: 8. DNA for the CDR3: TGCGCCAGCAGCCTTGAACCGGGACTAGCGGGGGACGAGCAGTACTTC. As protein: CASSLEPGLAGDEQYF.

The rearrangement uses TRBV25-1 and TRBJ1-1; 8 positions agree with TRBD1. The germline V gene encodes CDR1 MGHDK and CDR2 SYGVNS. The length of the CDR3 is 14 residues. The J segment lost 1 base and the V segment lost 6 bases, leaving 4 bases of the junction unmatched. This chain's CDR3 is CASRWQGANTEAFF. The CDR3, as DNA: TGTGCCAGCAGGTGGCAGGGGGCGAACACTGAAGCTTTCTTT.

The CDR3 nucleotides read TGTGCCAGCAGCAAAGGACAGAACTTGAACACTGAAGCTTTCTTT. Protein product: CASSKGQNLNTEAFF. The chain uses TRBV9 and TRBJ1-1; D is perhaps TRBD1 (6 bases). This CDR3 is built from 15 residues. Trimming removed 4 bases at V and 0 bases at J, with 13 bases between. Germline CDR1 is SGDLS and CDR2 is YYNGEE. Full variable domain (missing parts from reference TRBV9 and TRBJ1-1): DSGVTQTPKHLITATGQRVTLRCSPRSGDLSVYWYQQSLDQGLQFLIQYYNGEERAKGNILERFSAQQFPDLHSELNLSSLELGDSALYFCASSKGQNLNTEAFFGQGTRLTVV.

The chain couples TRBV29-1 to TRBJ2-5, with 11 positions matching TRBD2. Germline V gene data show CDR1 as SQVTM and CDR2 as ANQGSEA. The CDR3 sequence is 16 residues long. V dropped 4 bases and J dropped 2; count of bases not matched to a gene: 9. CDR3 protein: CSVVSSGTSGQETQYF. In nucleotides, the CDR3 is TGCAGCGTTGTCAGTTCCGGGACTAGCGGACAAGAGACCCAGTACTTC.

This clonotype turned up a few times. V and J are TRBV12-3 or TRBV12-4 and TRBJ2-5; D remains ambiguous. V was pared by 3 bases and J by 3 bases, with 11 bases between. This CDR3 has 14 residues. CDR3 DNA: TGTGCCAGCAGTTTTGAATGGCTAAAAGAGACCCAGTACTTC. The encoded protein is CASSFEWLKETQYF.

The V and J genes are TRBV5-5 and TRBJ2-7, with 9 bases lining up with TRBD1. Per the germline V gene, CDR1 is SGHKS and CDR2 is YYEKEE (reference sequence). After removal of 4 bases from V and 4 bases from J, the junction contained 12 bases not matched to a gene. This CDR3 comprises 16 residues. The CDR3 bases are TGTGCCAGCAGCCCCCTAGGGGGACAGGGAATTTACGAGCAGTACTTC. It is translated as CASSPLGGQGIYEQYF.

J is TRBJ2-2 and V is TRBV7-3, with a weak D call TRBD2 (5 bases). Looked up from germline, CDR1 is SGHTA and CDR2 is FQGTGA. The CDR3 contains 17 residues. Trimming removed 2 bases at V and 1 base at J, with 14 bases between. The CDR3 reads CASSLAPRVVNTGELFF. Written as DNA, the CDR3 is TGTGCCAGCAGCTTAGCTCCGAGGGTGGTGAACACCGGGGAGCTGTTTTTT.

The V gene is TRBV7-2, the J gene TRBJ2-1; no firm D call. This CDR3 has 15 amino acids. Germline loops: CDR1 SGHTA, CDR2 FQGNSA. Trimming left V 7 bases short and J 3 bases short, with 16 bases between. The DNA of the CDR3 is TGTGCCAGCACACCAGTGGTGATTAGCTACAATGAGCAGTTCTTC. Protein: CASTPVVISYNEQFF.

This rearrangement joins TRBV7-9 to TRBJ2-7, with D tentatively TRBD1 (6 bases). The CDR3 loop spans 15 amino acids. The V end was cut by 5 bases, the J end by 5 bases, with 19 bases between. The germline V gene encodes CDR1 SEHNR and CDR2 FQNEAQ (reference sequence). The CDR3 sequence is CASSRPPRGKNEQYF. The DNA of the CDR3 is TGTGCCAGCAGCCGGCCTCCCAGGGGTAAGAACGAGCAGTACTTC.

V is TRBV3-1 and J is TRBJ1-6; a weak D match, TRBD1 (5 bases). From germline, CDR1 is LGHDT and CDR2 YNNKEL (reference sequence). The V end lost 2 bases, the J end lost 10 bases, and 18 bases lay between the germline ends. The CDR3 loop spans 16 amino acids. The CDR3 sequence is CASSQTGASKNSPLHF. DNA for the CDR3: TGTGCCAGCAGCCAAACCGGGGCATCCAAGAACTCACCCCTCCACTTT.

The chain is built from TRBV29-1 and TRBJ1-4; 7 nucleotides match TRBD1. This CDR3 is built from 15 residues. Germline V lookup: CDR1 SQVTM, CDR2 ANQGSEA. Losses at the gene ends were 0 bases for V and 7 bases for J; bases not matched to a gene: 8. CDR3 DNA sequence: TGCAGCGTTGAAGAGCTGAGACAGGGCGGTGAAAAACTGTTTTTT. Its protein is CSVEELRQGGEKLFF.

This clonotype was seen a few times. The chain combines TRBV4-1 with TRBJ2-5, with TRBD1 matching over 7 bases. J lost 3 bases, V lost 0 bases, and 4 bases had no gene match. CDR3 length: 15 residues. The germline gives CDR1 MGHRA, CDR2 YSYEKL. CDR3 DNA sequence: TGCGCCAGCAGCCAAGACAGGGGGATCGAAGAGACCCAGTACTTC. Its translation: CASSQDRGIEETQYF.

In its sample, this clonotype was seen many times. The gene calls are TRBV2 and TRBJ1-5, with D maybe TRBD1 (5 bases). The germline V gene has CDR1 SNHLY and CDR2 FYNNEI. The CDR3 is 15 amino acids. The V and J ends lost 6 bases and 0 bases respectively, with 12 bases between them. The CDR3 protein is CASSREDSSNQPQHF. CDR3 nucleotides: TGTGCCAGCAGCAGGGAGGATAGTAGCAATCAGCCCCAGCATTTT.

The rearrangement links TRBV28 to TRBJ1-1, with D unclear. V lost 5 bases and J lost 3, with 19 bases in between. CDR1 MDHEN and CDR2 SYDVKM come from the germline V gene. The length of the CDR3 is 16 residues. The CDR3 nucleotides read TGTGCCAGCAGTCCCACCCCGGGCCCCTGGGACACTGAAGCTTTCTTT. This codes for CASSPTPGPWDTEAFF.

Only a few counts were recorded for this clonotype. The chain links TRBV30 to TRBJ1-2, with D hard to call. Germline assignment: CDR1 GTSNPN and CDR2 SVGIG (reference sequence). V gave up 0 bases and J gave up 7 bases, with 9 bases separating them. CDR3 size: 12 residues. CDR3 bases: TGTGCCTGGAGTGTAGTATCCGCTGGCTACACCTTC. It codes for CAWSVVSAGYTF.

This clonotype was picked up a small number of times. CDR3 DNA sequence: TGTGCCAGCAGTCCCTTTGTTAGCGGGAGTTCCGGGGAGCTGTTTTTT. This codes for CASSPFVSGSSGELFF. This chain links TRBV2 with TRBJ2-2; 9 bases line up with TRBD2. The germline gives CDR1 SNHLY, CDR2 FYNNEI. V was clipped by 5 bases and J by 6 bases; unmatched bases: 10. The CDR3 contains 16 residues. Full variable domain (remainder filled in from reference TRBV2 and TRBJ2-2): EPEVTQTPSHQVTQMGQEVILRCVPISNHLYFYWYRQILGQKVEFLVSFYNNEISEKSEIFDDQFSVERPDGSNFTLKIRSTKLEDSAMYFCASSPFVSGSSGELFFGEGSRLTVL.